The sequence of this T cell receptor beta chain was determined in a study of shared clonotypes between healthy human individuals. General study results and limits: Few donors restricted represented genetic and exposure-history diversity. Read depth was anticipated to influence clonotype sharing among donors.

The CDR3 loop spans 15 amino acids. The V gene lost 0 bases and the J gene lost 1 base, with 8 bases spanning the gap. Germline values: CDR1 MNHNY, CDR2 SVGAGI (reference sequence). Everyone who donated was a Caucasian adult who lived in Nashville, Tennessee. Profiled with immunoSEQ multiplex PCR; TCRdb holds only in-frame clones, not every one. In the table there are about 600,000 clones, around 76% of which are singletons. Of note for this clone: Its target is unknown.

Sample: PBMCs. This clonotype was sampled from a woman aged 35 to 49 in good health. Some clones in this sample may be carry-over from other donors' samples. This chain joins TRBV6-6 and TRBJ2-3; possible D gene TRBD2, 6 bases. CDR3 loop: CASSYSGGGTDTQYF. Written as DNA, the CDR3 is TGTGCCAGCAGTTACTCCGGCGGGGGCACAGATACGCAGTATTTT.